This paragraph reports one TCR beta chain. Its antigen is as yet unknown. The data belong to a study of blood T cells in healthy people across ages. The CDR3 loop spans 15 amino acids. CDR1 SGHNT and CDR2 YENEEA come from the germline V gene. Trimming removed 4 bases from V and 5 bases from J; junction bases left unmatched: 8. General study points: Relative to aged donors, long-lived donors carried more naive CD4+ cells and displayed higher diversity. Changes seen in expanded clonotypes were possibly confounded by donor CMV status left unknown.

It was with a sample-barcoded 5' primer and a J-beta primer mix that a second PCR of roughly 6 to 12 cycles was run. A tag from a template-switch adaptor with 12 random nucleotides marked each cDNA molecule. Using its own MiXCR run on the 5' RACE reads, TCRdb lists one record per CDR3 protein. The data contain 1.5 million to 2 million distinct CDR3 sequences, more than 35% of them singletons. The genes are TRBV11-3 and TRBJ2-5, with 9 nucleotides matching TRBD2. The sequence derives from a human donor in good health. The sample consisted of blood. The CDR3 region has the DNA TGTGCCAGCAGCTCCTATTCTAGCGGGGAGGAGACCCAGTACTTC. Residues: CASSSYSSGEETQYF.